These 25 T cell receptor beta chains originate from one sample sequenced in a study of technical replicates of blood from a few donors. Here immunoSEQ multiplex PCR was the method, and the copy in TCRdb shows in-frame clones only, minus some. Here the sample spans around 60,000 clones, 85% to 95% being singletons. The source material was PBMCs. All receptors come from a human donor in good health. Some clones in this sample may be carry-over from other donors' samples.

The chain uses TRBV9 and TRBJ2-2, with a possible D match to TRBD1 (5 bases). This CDR3 region has 17 residues. V was trimmed by 0 bases and J by 2 bases, leaving 14 bases between them. The germline V gene has CDR1 SGDLS and CDR2 YYNGEE. CDR3 amino acids: CASSVEVGHLNTGELFF. As DNA, the CDR3 is TGTGCCAGCAGCGTAGAAGTCGGACACCTCAACACCGGGGAGCTGTTTTTT.

The CDR3 bases are TGTGCCAGCAGCTTAGGGTCGGGGATGAACACTGAAGCTTTCTTT. Its protein is CASSLGSGMNTEAFF. The chain joins TRBV11-2 to TRBJ1-1; no firm D call. The V gene lost 1 base and the J gene lost 0 bases, with 9 bases spanning the gap. CDR1 and CDR2 from the germline V gene are SGHAT and FQNNGV. This CDR3 is built from 15 residues.

This sequence joins TRBV7-9 and TRBJ2-5, with 10 nucleotides matching TRBD1. CDR1 is SEHNR, CDR2 FQNEAQ, per germline (reference sequence). V lost 5 bases, J lost 6 bases, and 9 bases stayed unmatched. The CDR3 length is 15 residues. This chain's CDR3 is CASSQTRQGAKTQYF. CDR3 bases: TGTGCCAGCAGCCAGACGCGACAGGGGGCGAAGACCCAGTACTTC.

This sequence joins TRBV5-3 and TRBJ2-3; 8 nucleotides line up with TRBD2. TRBV5-3 is sorted into the ORF group, with uncertain function. V shed 4 bases, J shed 6 bases, and the junction held 10 bases outside the gene matches. The CDR3 extends over 15 amino acids. In DNA, the CDR3 is TGTGCCAGAAGCCAACCACGCGGGGGGAGGGATACGCAGTATTTT. Residues: CARSQPRGGRDTQYF.

This clone was seen just once. The rearrangement links TRBV5-1 to TRBJ2-1; TRBD2 agrees at 11 bases. V shed 4 bases, J shed 6 bases, and the junction held 9 bases outside the gene matches. CDR3 length equals 16 residues. Germline V gene sequence: CDR1 SGHRS, CDR2 YFSETQ. The CDR3 protein is CASSVTLAGGINEQFF. The CDR3 DNA reads as TGCGCCAGCAGCGTGACTCTAGCGGGAGGAATCAATGAGCAGTTCTTC.

The chain is built from TRBV7-8 and TRBJ1-1; TRBD1 matches at 8 bases. The CDR3 has 17 amino acids. J gave up 5 bases and V 0 bases, and 11 bases lay outside the gene matches. From germline, CDR1 is SGHVS and CDR2 FQNEAQ. This CDR3 is CASSLAAGGARVTEAFF. The CDR3 coding sequence is TGTGCCAGCAGCTTAGCGGCAGGGGGCGCGAGGGTGACTGAAGCTTTCTTT.

V usage is TRBV4-1 and J usage is TRBJ2-1; 8 bases agree with TRBD1. J gave up 3 bases and V 4 bases, and 8 bases lay outside the gene matches. Germline CDR1 reads MGHRA; CDR2 reads YSYEKL. The CDR3 is 16 amino acids. The CDR3 nucleotides are TGCGCCAGCAGCCCGAGGGGGACAGGAGACTACAATGAGCAGTTCTTC. Translated, it gives CASSPRGTGDYNEQFF.

V is TRBV7-3 and J is TRBJ2-7; a possible D gene is TRBD1 (5 bases). Trimming stripped 5 bases from V and 6 bases from J, with 17 bases between. The CDR3 spans 14 residues. Germline V gene sequence: CDR1 SGHTA, CDR2 FQGTGA. DNA of the CDR3: TGTGCCAGCAGCCCGGACACGGCCTCTTCCGAGCAGTACTTC. It yields the protein CASSPDTASSEQYF.

The rearrangement links TRBV7-9 to TRBJ2-6; no clear D gene. Germline V gene data show CDR1 as SEHNR and CDR2 as FQNEAQ (reference sequence). Trimming shortened V by 3 bases and J by 0 bases, and 6 bases separated the two germline ends. The CDR3 has 15 residues. The CDR3 sequence: CASSFTVSGANVLTF. CDR3 nucleotide sequence: TGTGCCAGCAGCTTCACAGTCTCTGGGGCCAACGTCCTGACTTTC.

This clone showed up just once. J is TRBJ1-6 and V is TRBV27; 8 bases are a match to TRBD1. The CDR3 contains 14 residues. Unmatched junction bases numbered 13, after V lost 5 bases and J lost 16 bases. CDR1 is MNHEY, CDR2 SMNVEV, per germline (reference sequence). CDR3 coding DNA: TGTGCCAGCAGTCGATCGGGACAGGCCCTCTCTCTCCACTTT. Its translation: CASSRSGQALSLHF.

This clone occurred once. The chain joins TRBV10-1 to TRBJ2-7, with a possible D match to TRBD2 (5 bases). The CDR3 is 18 residues long. The V gene lost 2 bases and the J gene lost 4 bases, with 24 bases spanning the gap. Germline V CDR1 and CDR2: WNHNN, SYGVQD (reference sequence). In nucleotides, the CDR3 is TGCGCCAGCAGTGAGCAAAAAGCGGTTAGGCCAGGCGGGTACGAGCAGTACTTC. Its protein is CASSEQKAVRPGGYEQYF.

The CDR3 bases are TGTGCCAGCAGTGAAAGGGGAGGGACTAGCAGCGTCAGAGAGACCCAGTACTTC. It codes for CASSERGGTSSVRETQYF. V and J are TRBV6-1 and TRBJ2-5; TRBD2 agrees at 9 bases. Germline CDR1 reads MNHNS; CDR2 reads SASEGT. CDR3 length equals 18 residues. V trimming: 2 bases; J trimming: 4 bases; junction bases outside the gene matches: 14.

V usage is TRBV7-9 and J usage is TRBJ2-7, with D possibly being TRBD1 (5 bases). CDR1 SEHNR and CDR2 FQNEAQ come from the germline V gene (reference sequence). There are 13 residues in the CDR3. The V end lost 5 bases, the J end lost 4 bases, and 12 bases lay between the germline ends. CDR3 sequence reads: CASSTGRVYEQYF. As DNA, the CDR3 is TGTGCCAGCAGCACAGGACGGGTTTACGAGCAGTACTTC.

This clone was seen just once. This rearrangement joins TRBV2 to TRBJ2-1; 10 bases are a match to TRBD1. V lost 9 bases to trimming and J lost 4 bases; unmatched junction nucleotides: 6. This CDR3 is 14 amino acids long. CDR1 is SNHLY, CDR2 FYNNEI, per germline. This CDR3 reads CARTTGGLYNEQFF. The CDR3 coding sequence is TGTGCCAGAACGACAGGGGGCCTATACAATGAGCAGTTCTTC.

Written as DNA, the CDR3 is TGTGCCAGCAGCCAACAGGGACGCGAAAAACTGTTTTTT. Translated, it gives CASSQQGREKLFF. The chain joins TRBV13 to TRBJ1-4, with D possibly matching TRBD1 (6 bases). Trimming took 5 bases from V and 8 from J, leaving 12 bases between them. CDR1 PRHDT and CDR2 FYEKMQ come from the germline V gene (reference sequence). The CDR3 consists of 13 residues.

The count of this clone is one. Here the CDR3 DNA reads TGCGCCAGCAGCCAAGAGGGACAGGGGGCGCGCGAGCAGTACTTC. Its translation is CASSQEGQGAREQYF. The chain uses TRBV4-1 and TRBJ2-7, with 12 bases matching TRBD1. This CDR3 contains 15 residues. Germline V gene sequence: CDR1 MGHRA, CDR2 YSYEKL. Unmatched junction bases numbered 3, after V lost 0 bases and J lost 6 bases.

The CDR3 region is CASSQVSGSSYNEQFF. The CDR3 bases are TGTGCCAGCAGCCAAGTCTCGGGAAGCTCCTACAATGAGCAGTTCTTC. The J gene is TRBJ2-1, the V gene TRBV14; maybe TRBD2 (5 bases). The CDR3 length is 16 residues. Germline V gives CDR1 SGHDN, CDR2 FVKESK. Trimming stripped 1 base from V and 0 bases from J, with 10 bases between.

V usage is TRBV19 and J usage is TRBJ2-1, with TRBD2 identical over 7 bases. Germline CDR1 is LNHDA and CDR2 is SQIVND (reference sequence). This CDR3 has 16 residues. V lost 5 bases, J lost 3 bases, and 10 bases stayed unmatched. The CDR3 bases are TGTGCCAGTAGTGGCGCGCCGGGACTATTCTACAATGAGCAGTTCTTC. It codes for CASSGAPGLFYNEQFF.

This clone was detected once. This sequence joins TRBV4-1 and TRBJ1-5; D is perhaps TRBD1 (6 bases). Germline V lookup: CDR1 MGHRA, CDR2 YSYEKL. The CDR3 has 15 amino acids. V dropped 4 bases and J dropped 6 bases, with 16 bases sitting between them. The CDR3 loop reads CASSRGQSWGQPQHF. DNA for the CDR3: TGCGCCAGCAGCCGCGGACAGTCGTGGGGTCAGCCCCAGCATTTT.

The rearrangement joins TRBV5-1 to TRBJ2-7, with 7 bases aligning to TRBD2. The CDR3 sequence is 15 residues long. Germline V gene lookup returns CDR1 SGHRS and CDR2 YFSETQ. With 5 bases clipped from V and 6 bases from J, the junction kept 14 bases outside the gene matches. Here the CDR3 reads CASRQKAGKGSEQYF. CDR3 DNA sequence: TGCGCCAGCAGGCAAAAAGCGGGAAAGGGGTCCGAGCAGTACTTC.

The chain employs TRBV6-5 and TRBJ2-7, with D perhaps TRBD2 (6 bases). CDR1 MNHEY and CDR2 SVGAGI come from the germline V gene. CDR3 size: 15 residues. V was cut by 2 bases and J by 1 base, with 12 bases left in between. CDR3 nucleotides: TGTGCCAGCAGTTACGGGGACTGGCGATCCTACGAGCAGTACTTC. Translating it yields CASSYGDWRSYEQYF.

The chain couples TRBV6-1 to TRBJ1-5; D ambiguous. V was shortened by 2 bases and J by 12 bases, with 8 bases between the two germline ends. Looked up from germline, CDR1 is MNHNS and CDR2 is SASEGT. The CDR3 is 11 amino acids. The CDR3 DNA follows: TGTGCCAGCAGTGAACAGGTCCACCAGCATTTT. It encodes CASSEQVHQHF.

The sample holds a few counts of this clone. The rearrangement uses TRBV6-5 and TRBJ2-3, with a weak D call TRBD2 (5 bases). CDR1 is MNHEY and CDR2 is SVGAGI in the germline V gene. V was pared by 4 bases and J by 0 bases, with 14 bases between. This CDR3 has 16 residues. CDR3 protein: CASSSGTGISTDTQYF. The CDR3 nucleotides are TGTGCCAGCAGTTCGGGCACGGGAATTAGCACAGATACGCAGTATTTT.

This clone was counted a single time. The chain is built from TRBV6-5 and TRBJ1-5; possibly TRBD1 for D (5 bases). Trimming took 6 bases from V and 2 from J, leaving 14 bases between them. Germline CDR1 reads MNHEY; CDR2 reads SVGAGI. This CDR3 spans 15 amino acids. The chain's CDR3 is CASRRGGEGNQPQHF. The CDR3 nucleotides are TGTGCCAGCAGACGGGGGGGGGAGGGCAATCAGCCCCAGCATTTT.

The rearrangement links TRBV18 to TRBJ2-1; TRBD2 might be the D (5 bases). CDR1 and CDR2 (germline): KGHSH, LQKENI. The CDR3 has 13 residues. V was trimmed by 3 bases and J by 9 bases, leaving 12 bases between them. The CDR3 DNA sequence: TGTGCCAGCTCACCTCCGGTTGCGGGTGAGCAGTTCTTC. This encodes CASSPPVAGEQFF.